The clone carrying this TCR beta chain was seen only a few times. Trimming took 6 bases from V and 1 from J, leaving 12 bases between them. Germline V gene sequence: CDR1 MNHEY, CDR2 SMNVEV (reference sequence). The CDR3 covers 15 residues. All sequencing subjects had displayed CD8+CD57+ cell expansion on flow cytometry. Genomic DNA, the template, was used for profiling of the TCR beta VDJ and CDR3. One entry per CDR3 protein results from TCRdb running MiXCR on the reads. The table includes about 240,000 distinct CDR3 sequences, around half detected once. This record belongs to a study of CD8+CD57+ T cells in acquired aplastic anemia.

Sample: sorted CD4+, CD8+, or CD8+CD57+ T cells (not recorded which) from PBMCs. This sequence joins TRBV27 and TRBJ2-2; D unresolved. The clonotype originates from a human donor with aplastic anemia. CDR3 protein: CASRPPDVNTGELFF. Written as DNA, the CDR3 is TGTGCCAGCAGGCCGCCCGATGTGAACACCGGGGAGCTGTTTTTT.